These T cell receptor beta chains were read from a single sample in a study of Ad26.COV2.S vaccination and SARS-CoV-2 variants. Clones were read by immunoSEQ multiplex PCR, and TCRdb kept only the in-frame ones, dropping some. The table includes roughly 240,000 clones, 88% detected once. The sequencing used peripheral blood, collected in a trial of Ad26.COV2.S vaccine versus placebo. The receptors were gathered from a person aged 18-60 years who received the Ad26.COV2.S COVID-19 vaccine or a placebo. Both conserved end residues are part of each CDR3. D genes are given only for firm matches. Some rows mark clone size as missing; the rest say once, few, many or name a class of expanded clone.

j_call | clone_size | v_call | d_call | cdr3_aa | cdr3_nt
TRBJ2-2 | - | TRBV11-3 | - | CASSSGHNTGELFF | TGTGCCAGCAGCTCGGGACACAACACCGGGGAGCTGTTTTTT
TRBJ2-3 | - | TRBV5-5 | TRBD1 | CASSYLTGALLTDTQYF | TGTGCCAGCAGCTACCTGACAGGGGCCTTGCTCACAGATACGCAGTATTTT
TRBJ1-1 | - | TRBV28 | - | CASSPLGGGNAEAFF | TGTGCCAGCAGCCCCCTAGGGGGGGGGAATGCTGAAGCTTTCTTT
TRBJ2-5 | - | TRBV3-1/TRBV3-2 | - | CASSQDLGGRKTQYF | TGTGCCAGCAGCCAAGATCTTGGTGGGCGAAAGACCCAGTACTTC
TRBJ1-5 | - | TRBV4-2 | - | CASSQDLTSNQPQHF | TGTGCCAGCAGCCAAGATCTTACTAGCAATCAGCCCCAGCATTTT
TRBJ1-5 | - | TRBV10-1 | - | CASSESGSEQPQHF | TGCGCCAGCAGTGAGTCGGGCTCGGAGCAGCCCCAGCATTTT
TRBJ2-7 | - | TRBV7-2 | TRBD2 | CASSRASGGAHYEQYF | TGTGCCAGCAGCCGGGCTAGCGGGGGGGCCCACTACGAGCAGTACTTC
TRBJ1-4 | once | TRBV3-1/TRBV3-2 | - | CASRRNEKLFF | TGTGCCAGCAGAAGGAATGAAAAACTGTTTTTT
TRBJ2-7 | - | TRBV10-3 | TRBD1 | CAISGDRDRDYEQYF | TGTGCCATCAGTGGGGATCGGGACAGGGACTACGAGCAGTACTTC
TRBJ1-1 | - | TRBV6-5 | - | CASSFNGAEAFF | TGTGCCAGCAGTTTTAACGGGGCTGAAGCTTTCTTT
TRBJ1-2 | - | TRBV5-1 | - | CASSIGQRNYGYTF | TGCGCCAGCAGCATAGGACAGAGAAACTATGGCTACACCTTC
TRBJ1-6 | - | TRBV2 | TRBD1 | CASRDREYNSPLHF | TGTGCCAGTAGGGACAGGGAGTATAATTCACCCCTCCACTTT
TRBJ1-3 | - | TRBV14 | TRBD1 | CASSLVAGGSGNTIYF | TGTGCCAGCAGCCTCGTGGCAGGGGGCTCTGGAAACACCATATATTTT
TRBJ2-1 | once | TRBV15 | - | CATSRDSLNGEQFF | TGTGCCACCAGCAGAGATTCCCTTAACGGCGAGCAGTTCTTC
TRBJ2-1 | - | TRBV6-4 | - | CASSDGTNEQFF | TGTGCCAGCAGTGACGGTACCAATGAGCAGTTCTTC
TRBJ1-4 | - | TRBV10-3 | - | CAISPQGRSANEKLFF | TGTGCCATCAGTCCCCAAGGACGTTCAGCTAATGAAAAACTGTTTTTT
TRBJ2-3 | - | TRBV27 | - | CASSLTLGRGTDTQYF | TGTGCCAGCAGTTTAACTCTCGGCAGGGGCACAGATACGCAGTATTTT
TRBJ1-2 | - | TRBV29-1 | - | CSVDGSGPSYGYTF | TGCAGCGTTGACGGATCAGGCCCGAGTTATGGCTACACCTTC
TRBJ2-7 | - | TRBV28 | - | CASSSERLGIFEQYF | TGTGCCAGCAGTTCCGAGAGATTAGGGATCTTCGAGCAGTACTTC
TRBJ2-7 | - | TRBV5-5 | - | CASSLAWASGDEQYF | TGTGCCAGCAGCTTGGCTTGGGCATCAGGGGACGAGCAGTACTTC
TRBJ2-3 | - | TRBV27 | TRBD2 | CASSLRRASGTDTQYF | TGTGCCAGCAGTTTACGTAGGGCTAGCGGAACAGATACGCAGTATTTT
TRBJ2-3 | - | TRBV3-1/TRBV3-2 | TRBD2 | CASSQDVLAGDEGTDTQYF | TGTGCCAGCAGCCAAGATGTCCTAGCGGGAGATGAGGGCACAGATACGCAGTATTTT
TRBJ2-1 | - | TRBV28 | - | CASSLRGTLYNEQFF | TGTGCCAGCAGTTTAAGGGGCACCCTTTACAATGAGCAGTTCTTC
TRBJ2-7 | - | TRBV7-9 | - | CASRPDGAYEQYF | TGTGCCAGCAGACCCGACGGGGCCTACGAGCAGTACTTC
TRBJ2-5 | - | TRBV27 | - | CASSSSYQETQYF | TGTGCCAGCAGTTCGTCGTACCAAGAGACCCAGTACTTC
TRBJ2-3 | few | TRBV5-1 | - | CASSFGGVADTQYF | TGCGCCAGCAGCTTTGGCGGGGTCGCAGATACGCAGTATTTT
TRBJ1-2 | once | TRBV10-3 | TRBD1 | CATSGPQGAGQVGGYTF | TGTGCCACCTCGGGCCCCCAGGGGGCAGGGCAAGTAGGTGGCTACACCTTC
TRBJ2-3 | - | TRBV18 | TRBD1 | CASSPGTGGSTDTQYF | TGTGCCAGCTCACCTGGGACAGGGGGAAGCACAGATACGCAGTATTTT
TRBJ2-1 | - | TRBV9 | - | CPPRTPRNEQFF | TGTCCCCCGCGGACCCCGCGCAATGAGCAGTTCTTC
TRBJ2-3 | - | TRBV7-2 | TRBD2 | CASSLSGAGVGDTQYF | TGTGCCAGCAGCCTCAGTGGAGCGGGAGTGGGAGATACGCAGTATTTT
TRBJ2-1 | - | TRBV13 | - | CASSSPMWTYNEQFF | TGTGCCAGCAGCTCCCCCATGTGGACTTACAATGAGCAGTTCTTC
TRBJ1-3 | - | TRBV29-1 | - | CSALTDSGNTIYF | TGCAGCGCGCTGACGGACTCTGGAAACACCATATATTTT
TRBJ2-1 | - | TRBV2 | - | CASTPLGLEQFF | TGTGCCAGCACTCCCCTGGGGCTTGAGCAGTTCTTC
TRBJ2-7 | - | TRBV19 | - | CASSIVGVPQQYF | TGTGCCAGTAGTATAGTGGGCGTACCCCAGCAGTACTTC
TRBJ2-1 | - | TRBV6-4 | - | CASSDAGAGYNEQFF | TGTGCCAGCAGTGACGCGGGGGCCGGCTACAATGAGCAGTTCTTC
TRBJ1-2 | - | TRBV10-2 | - | CASSEDYRGYTF | TGCGCCAGCAGTGAAGACTATAGGGGCTACACCTTC
TRBJ2-1 | - | TRBV18 | - | CASSPPGGIGNEQFF | TGTGCCAGCTCACCCCCGGGCGGGATAGGCAATGAGCAGTTCTTC
TRBJ2-1 | - | TRBV10-2 | TRBD2 | CASRGGTSGTYNEQFF | TGCGCCAGCAGAGGCGGGACTAGCGGGACCTACAATGAGCAGTTCTTC
TRBJ2-5 | - | TRBV24-1 | - | CATSDLGAQYF | TGTGCCACCAGTGACCTGGGGGCCCAGTACTTC
TRBJ1-6 | - | TRBV5-4 | TRBD1 | CASSLETGVKSPLHF | TGTGCCAGCAGCTTGGAGACAGGGGTTAAATCACCCCTCCACTTT
TRBJ2-1 | - | TRBV6-5 | - | CASSPGQGAKNEQFF | TGTGCCAGCAGCCCAGGCCAGGGTGCGAAGAATGAGCAGTTCTTC
TRBJ1-3 | once | TRBV7-2 | - | CASSLTEGGNTIYF | TGTGCCAGCAGCTTGACAGAGGGAGGAAACACCATATATTTT
TRBJ2-7 | - | TRBV27 | TRBD2 | CASSLYGTNYEQYF | TGTGCCAGCAGTTTATACGGGACTAACTACGAGCAGTACTTC
TRBJ1-2 | - | TRBV24-1 | - | CATSDPDTPGLGYTF | TGTGCCACCAGTGACCCGGACACCCCCGGACTCGGCTACACCTTC
TRBJ2-3 | once | TRBV5-4 | - | CASSLVPSDVIADTQYF | TGTGCCAGCAGCTTGGTACCTTCGGACGTAATTGCAGATACGCAGTATTTT
TRBJ1-4 | - | TRBV18 | - | CASSRRDTNEKLFF | TGTGCCAGCTCCCGGAGGGACACTAATGAAAAACTGTTTTTT
TRBJ1-2 | - | TRBV3-1/TRBV3-2 | TRBD1 | CASSPTGANYGYTF | TGTGCCAGCAGCCCGACAGGGGCCAACTATGGCTACACCTTC
TRBJ1-1 | - | TRBV19 | TRBD1 | CASSRPLGQGMNTEAFF | TGTGCCAGTAGCAGGCCCCTGGGACAGGGAATGAACACTGAAGCTTTCTTT
TRBJ2-6 | - | TRBV7-3 | - | CASSSSSGANVLTF | TGTGCCAGCAGCTCTTCGTCTGGGGCCAACGTCCTGACTTTC
TRBJ2-7 | - | TRBV6-6 | - | CASSYSAEGEQYF | TGTGCCAGCAGTTACTCAGCAGAGGGAGAGCAGTACTTC
TRBJ2-2 | - | TRBV9 | - | CASSPHVGWNTGELFF | TGTGCCAGCAGCCCCCATGTAGGGTGGAACACCGGGGAGCTGTTTTTT
TRBJ2-5 | once | TRBV12-3/TRBV12-4 | - | CASSLSETQYF | TGTGCCAGCAGTTTATCGGAGACCCAGTACTTC
TRBJ2-1 | once | TRBV5-1 | TRBD2 | CASSLGGSYNEQFF | TGCGCCAGCAGCTTGGGCGGGAGCTACAATGAGCAGTTCTTC
TRBJ1-3 | - | TRBV7-6 | TRBD1 | CASSLLQGNVYNTIYF | TGTGCCAGCAGCTTACTACAGGGGAATGTTTATAACACCATATATTTT